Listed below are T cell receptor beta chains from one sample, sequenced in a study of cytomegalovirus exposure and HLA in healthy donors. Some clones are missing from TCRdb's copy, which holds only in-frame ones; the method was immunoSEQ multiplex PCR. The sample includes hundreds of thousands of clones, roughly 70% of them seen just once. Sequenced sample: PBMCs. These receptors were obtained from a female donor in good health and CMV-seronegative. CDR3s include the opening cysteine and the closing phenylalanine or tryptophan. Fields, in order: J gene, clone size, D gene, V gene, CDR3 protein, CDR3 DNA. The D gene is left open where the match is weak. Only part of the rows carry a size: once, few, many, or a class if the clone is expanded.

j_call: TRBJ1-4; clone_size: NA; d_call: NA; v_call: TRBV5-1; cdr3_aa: CASSSGGAGNEKLFF; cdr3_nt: TGCGCCAGCAGCTCGGGCGGGGCGGGTAATGAAAAACTGTTTTTT
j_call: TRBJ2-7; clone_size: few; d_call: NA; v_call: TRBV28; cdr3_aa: CASSFILIQTPYEQYF; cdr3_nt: TGTGCCAGCAGTTTTATTCTTATCCAAACTCCCTACGAGCAGTACTTC
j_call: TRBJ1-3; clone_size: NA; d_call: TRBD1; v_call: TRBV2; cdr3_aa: CASSYDRGISGNTIYF; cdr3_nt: TGTGCCAGCAGCTATGACAGGGGAATCTCTGGAAACACCATATATTTT
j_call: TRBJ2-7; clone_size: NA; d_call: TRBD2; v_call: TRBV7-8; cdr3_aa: CASSPGTSGRAWYEQYF; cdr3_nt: TGTGCCAGCAGCCCCGGGACTAGCGGGAGGGCCTGGTACGAGCAGTACTTC
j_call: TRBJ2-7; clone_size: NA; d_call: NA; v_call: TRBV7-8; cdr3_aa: CASRQEGSLSYEQYF; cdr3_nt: TGTGCCAGCAGACAGGAGGGAAGTCTCTCCTACGAGCAGTACTTC
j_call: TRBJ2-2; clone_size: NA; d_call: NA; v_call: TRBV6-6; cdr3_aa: CASQPDTGHTGELFF; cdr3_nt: TGTGCCAGCCAGCCGGACACAGGGCACACCGGGGAGCTGTTTTTT
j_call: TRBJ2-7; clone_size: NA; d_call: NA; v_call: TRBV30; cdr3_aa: CAWSSLVEQYF; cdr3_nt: TGTGCCTGGAGTTCCTTAGTCGAGCAGTACTTC
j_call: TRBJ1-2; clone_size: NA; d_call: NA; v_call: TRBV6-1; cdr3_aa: CASSRPTGQSYGYTF; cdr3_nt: TGTGCCAGCAGCCGACCCACTGGACAGAGCTATGGCTACACCTTC
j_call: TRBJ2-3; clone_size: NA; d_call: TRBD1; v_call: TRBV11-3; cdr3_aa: CASSVGGESTDTQYF; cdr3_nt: TGTGCCAGCAGCGTAGGGGGCGAGAGCACAGATACGCAGTATTTT
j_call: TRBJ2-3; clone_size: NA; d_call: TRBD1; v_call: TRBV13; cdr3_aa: CASSSLLSGQLTDTQYF; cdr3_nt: TGTGCCAGCAGCTCCCTCTTATCGGGACAGTTAACAGATACGCAGTATTTT
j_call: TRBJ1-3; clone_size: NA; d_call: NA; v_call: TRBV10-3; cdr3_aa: CAISESTADTIYF; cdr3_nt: TGTGCCATCAGTGAGTCGACGGCGGACACCATATATTTT